This TCR beta chain was identified in a study of blood T cell repertoires in COVID-19. Study-level information: Samples came from the United States, Italy and Spain, spanning acute and convalescent COVID-19. PBMCs, B-cell-depleted T cells, or T cells provided the cDNA or gDNA that made up the material.

CDR3 size: 14 residues. Germline V CDR1 and CDR2: SGHAT, FQNNGV. The V end lost 5 bases, the J end lost 4 bases, and 14 bases lay between the germline ends. Study processing details: Counts of nucleated cells, estimated from reference gene primer amplification, were obtained. The assay was immunoSEQ multiplex PCR, and TCRdb's table has in-frame clones only and misses some. V, J and clone size were drawn from that table, and D and trimming were deduced from the DNA. The sample consists of 150,000 to 180,000 clones, approximately 78% of them appearing once. The receptor was isolated from a man older than 75 with acute or convalescent COVID-19. The sequenced material came from peripheral blood. The chain couples TRBV11-2 to TRBJ1-1; a weak D match, TRBD1 (6 bases). CDR3: CASSARTELTEAFF. The CDR3 coding sequence is TGTGCCAGCAGCGCCAGGACAGAACTCACTGAAGCTTTCTTT.